The 17 T cell receptor beta chains in this list originate from one sample, sequenced in a study of CD8 T cells in ankylosing spondylitis. TCRdb re-derived calls from the 5' RACE reads in MiXCR, one entry per CDR3 protein. The sample includes about 340,000 distinct CDR3 sequences, 20% to 25% of them seen just once. The sequenced material came from blood, either unsorted or a sorted T cell fraction (not recorded which). Every receptor here comes from a male donor with ankylosing spondylitis or in good health (not recorded which).

V and J are TRBV7-9 and TRBJ2-5; D ambiguous. V was trimmed by 5 bases and J by 5 bases, leaving 21 bases between them. The CDR3 consists of 16 residues. Germline CDR1 SEHNR, CDR2 FQNEAQ (reference sequence). The CDR3 sequence: CASSNLDGDPDETQYF. In DNA, the CDR3 is TGTGCCAGCAGCAACTTGGACGGCGACCCCGACGAGACCCAGTACTTC.

The rearrangement uses TRBV7-9 and TRBJ2-3; D unresolved. The CDR3 covers 12 residues. V lost 5 bases to trimming and J lost 6 bases, with 9 bases between them. Germline loops: CDR1 SEHNR, CDR2 FQNEAQ (reference sequence). This CDR3 reads CASSPRWDTQYF. CDR3 coding DNA: TGTGCCAGCAGCCCCCGTTGGGATACGCAGTATTTT. The complete variable domain, with remaining parts taken from reference TRBV7-9 and TRBJ2-3, reads DTGVSQNPRHKITKRGQNVTFRCDPISEHNRLYWYRQTLGQGPEFLTYFQNEAQLEKSRLLSDRFSAERPKGSFSTLEIQRTEQGDSAMYLCASSPRWDTQYFGPGTRLTVL.

This clonotype was counted between two and nine times. Germline is not matched at one junction end, which may reflect a read error. CDR3 sequence reads: CAWGVGGAEQYF. CDR3 DNA: TGTGCCTGGGGTGTGGGAGGGGCCGAGCAGTACTTC. The chain has TRBV30 and TRBJ2-7, with TRBD2 matching over 7 bases. CDR3 length: 12 residues. CDR1 is GTSNPN and CDR2 is SVGIG in the germline V gene (reference sequence). Complete variable domain (other parts from reference TRBV30 and TRBJ2-7): SQTIHQWPATLVQPVGSPLSLECTVEGTSNPNLYWYRQAAGRGLQLLFYSVGIGQISSEVPQNLSASRPQDRQFILSSKKLLLSDSGFYLCAWGVGGAEQYFGPGTRLTVT.

The chain joins TRBV4-1 to TRBJ1-1, with D hard to call. V was trimmed by 6 bases and J by 1 base, leaving 9 bases between them. The CDR3 spans 13 residues. Germline lookup yields CDR1 MGHRA and CDR2 YSYEKL. CDR3: CASRPTGNTEAFF. The CDR3 DNA reads TGCGCCAGCAGGCCTACTGGGAACACTGAAGCTTTCTTT.

V is TRBV21-1 and J is TRBJ2-7. TRBV21-1 is described as a pseudogene. The CDR3 has 14 residues. The CDR3 region is CASPVYRETYEQYF. CDR3 in DNA: TGTGCCAGCCCGGTGTACAGAGAGACCTACGAGCAGTACTTC.

The sample holds a few counts of this clonotype. This chain connects TRBV12-5 to TRBJ2-3; possible D gene TRBD1, 6 bases. The CDR3 length is 14 residues. In germline, CDR1 is LGHNT, CDR2 FRNRAP. The V end was cut by 9 bases, the J end by 2 bases, with 15 bases between. The CDR3, as DNA: TGTGCTAGATCACCCCGGGACAACACAGATACGCAGTATTTT. It is translated as CARSPRDNTDTQYF.

The sample holds a few counts of this clonotype. The genes are TRBV5-6 and TRBJ2-2; 8 bases agree with TRBD2. CDR1 is SGHDT, CDR2 YYEEEE, per germline. This CDR3 has 16 amino acids. J was trimmed by 6 bases and V by 4 bases; bases with no gene match: 11. CDR3 protein: CASSLGGARWAGELFF. CDR3 in DNA: TGTGCCAGCAGCCTCGGGGGGGCCAGATGGGCCGGGGAGCTGTTTTTT.

This clonotype was observed a handful of times. The rearrangement uses TRBV20-1 and TRBJ2-1; D unclear. The V and J ends lost 1 base and 8 bases respectively, with 3 bases between them. The CDR3 has 10 amino acids. The germline CDR1 and CDR2 sequences are DFQATT and SNEGSKA (reference sequence). CDR3 protein: CSARGHEQFF. In DNA, the CDR3 is TGCAGTGCTAGAGGACATGAGCAGTTCTTC.

The chain has TRBV6-2 or TRBV6-3 and TRBJ2-7; D is ambiguous. The CDR3 extends over 12 amino acids. The germline gives CDR1 MNHEY, CDR2 SVGEGT. V lost 2 bases to trimming and J lost 5 bases, with 7 bases between them. CDR3 loop: CASSYPRDEQYF. CDR3 nucleotides: TGTGCCAGCAGTTACCCTAGGGACGAGCAGTACTTC.

The genes are TRBV11-1 and TRBJ2-5; 7 nucleotides align to TRBD1. Looked up from germline, CDR1 is SGHAT and CDR2 is FQDESV (reference sequence). This CDR3 is 18 amino acids long. The junction had 19 bases not matched to a gene; V was cut back by 4 bases and J by 5 bases. The CDR3 reads CASSSPPRGKMDRETQYF. The CDR3 DNA is TGTGCCAGCAGCTCGCCACCTCGGGGCAAAATGGACAGGGAGACCCAGTACTTC.

The genes are TRBV2 and TRBJ2-7; D not certain. CDR3 size: 14 residues. From germline, CDR1 is SNHLY and CDR2 FYNNEI. V lost 2 bases and J lost 6, with 14 bases in between. CDR3 sequence (DNA): TGTGCCAGCAGTGAAAGGTGGGCCTCTACCGAGCAGTACTTC. It encodes CASSERWASTEQYF.

Only a few counts were recorded for this clonotype. The rearrangement links TRBV24-1 to TRBJ2-1; the match to TRBD1 covers 7 bases. Germline V gene data show CDR1 as KGHDR and CDR2 as SFDVKD. V lost 7 bases to trimming and J lost 10 bases; unmatched junction nucleotides: 9. The CDR3 is made up of 13 amino acids. This chain's CDR3 is CATRMTGLEEQFF. In DNA form, the CDR3 reads TGTGCCACCAGGATGACAGGGTTGGAAGAGCAGTTCTTC.

The V call is TRBV9, the J call TRBJ2-2; 7 bases line up with TRBD1. CDR3 length: 15 residues. Germline values: CDR1 SGDLS, CDR2 YYNGEE. V lost 3 bases, J lost 1 base, and 3 bases stayed unmatched. The DNA of the CDR3 is TGTGCCAGCAGCGGCCGGGACAGGAACACCGGGGAGCTGTTTTTT. Translation gives CASSGRDRNTGELFF.

A few counts support this clonotype. The chain couples TRBV10-3 to TRBJ2-1; D is possibly TRBD1 (7 bases). CDR1 and CDR2 (germline): ENHRY, SYGVKD. This CDR3 spans 20 amino acids. The V gene lost 3 bases and the J gene lost 4 bases, with 28 bases spanning the gap. As DNA, the CDR3 is TGTGCCATCAGTGATCGCGGGAAGTATGGAGGGGGCGCGGGGTACAATGAGCAGTTCTTC. This translates into CAISDRGKYGGGAGYNEQFF.

The rearrangement uses TRBV6-6 and TRBJ2-7; D perhaps matches TRBD1 (5 bases). Looked up from germline, CDR1 is MNHNY and CDR2 is SVGAGI (reference sequence). The germline V and J ends were trimmed by 6 bases and 6 bases, with 12 bases remaining between them. This CDR3 is 12 amino acids long. CDR3 region: CASSQGTIEQYF. DNA of the CDR3: TGTGCCAGCAGCCAGGGTACGATCGAGCAGTACTTC.

This clonotype was picked up a small number of times. The chain carries TRBV25-1 and TRBJ2-3; D may be TRBD1 or TRBD2 (6 bases each). Germline-derived CDR1 and CDR2 are MGHDK and SYGVNS. This CDR3 is 14 amino acids long. The V end lost 5 bases, the J end lost 13 bases, and 22 bases lay between the germline ends. CDR3 nucleotide sequence: TGTGCCAGCAGTTCGGGCACAGGAGGGGGAATGGAGTATTTT. Translated, it gives CASSSGTGGGMEYF.

This clonotype was observed a few times. The chain employs TRBV15 and TRBJ2-3; no reliable D call. The CDR3 has 13 residues. With 1 base removed from V and 4 bases from J, the gap between germline ends came to 6 bases. The germline V gene has CDR1 LNHNV and CDR2 YYDKDF (reference sequence). The CDR3: CATSRVSADTQYF. The CDR3 coding sequence is TGTGCCACCAGCAGAGTCTCCGCAGATACGCAGTATTTT.